The clone carrying this TCR beta chain turned up a few times. As yet, its antigen is unknown. The sample originates from a study of response to subunit inactivated influenza vaccine. TCRdb re-analysed the RT-PCR reads in MiXCR, keeping a single row per CDR3 protein. The sample lists 500,000 to 600,000 distinct CDR3 sequences, 12% occurring once. Study-level findings and limits: Authors suggested that a seasonal influenza vaccination recruits few new T cells each time.

This CDR3 has 14 amino acids. With 4 bases clipped from V and 2 bases from J, the junction kept 5 bases outside the gene matches. The germline V gene encodes CDR1 MNHNS and CDR2 SASEGT. The rearrangement uses TRBV6-1 and TRBJ2-7; 7 positions agree with TRBD2. The input for sequencing was PBMCs from blood, taken on the day of vaccination. The sequence was collected from a middle-aged man who received an inactivated influenza vaccine. Here the CDR3 reads CASSGEGRAYEQYF. CDR3 nucleotide sequence: TGTGCCAGCAGTGGGGAAGGGAGGGCCTACGAGCAGTACTTC.